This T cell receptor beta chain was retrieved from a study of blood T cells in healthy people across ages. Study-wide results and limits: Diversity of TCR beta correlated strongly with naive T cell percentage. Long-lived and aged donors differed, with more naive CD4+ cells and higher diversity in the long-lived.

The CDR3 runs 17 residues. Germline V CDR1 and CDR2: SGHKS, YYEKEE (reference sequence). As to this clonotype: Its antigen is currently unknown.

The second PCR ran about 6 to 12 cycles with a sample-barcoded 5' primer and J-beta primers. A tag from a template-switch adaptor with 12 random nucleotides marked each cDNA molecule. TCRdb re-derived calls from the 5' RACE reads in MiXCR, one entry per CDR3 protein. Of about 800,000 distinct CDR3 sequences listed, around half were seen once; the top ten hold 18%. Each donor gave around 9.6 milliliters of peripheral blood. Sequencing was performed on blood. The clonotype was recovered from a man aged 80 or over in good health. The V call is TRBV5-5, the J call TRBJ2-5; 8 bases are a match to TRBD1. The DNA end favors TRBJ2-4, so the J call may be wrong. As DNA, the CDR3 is TGTGCCAGCAGCATAAGACAGGGGTACAACCCCCAAAACATTCAGTACTTC. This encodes CASSIRQGYNPQNIQYF.